This T cell receptor (beta chain) was recovered during a study of CXCR3-negative and CXCR3-positive naive CD8 T cells. Notes on the study in general: Memory cells diverged, while naive CXCR3-positive and CXCR3-negative cells had similar TRBV-TRBJ usage.

The germline V gene has CDR1 SGHAT and CDR2 FQDESV (reference sequence). The CDR3 extends over 11 amino acids. Note on this clonotype: Its antigen remains unknown.

Every CD8+ T cell subset underwent triplicate sorting at around 280,000 cells apiece. cDNA libraries for TRB were generated by 5' RACE incorporating UMI labels. Following a re-call of the 5' RACE reads, TCRdb has one entry per CDR3 protein and lacks DNA. This table holds 45,000 to 65,000 distinct CDR3 sequences. The origin of this receptor is a human donor in good health. Some clones in this sample may be carry-over from other donors' samples. The chain joins TRBV11-1 to TRBJ1-1; the D call from TCRdb, TRBD1, cannot be confirmed without DNA. The sample consisted of naive CXCR3- CD8+ T cells from blood. Subset denoted: CD45RO-CCR7+CD27+CD95- naive CD8+ T cells lacking CXCR3 (TNR3-). The CDR3 is CASTLGTDSFF. Full variable domain (rest looked up from reference TRBV11-1 and TRBJ1-1): EAEVAQSPRYKITEKSQAVAFWCDPISGHATLYWYRQILGQGPELLVQFQDESVVDDSQLPKDRFSAERLKGVDSTLKIQPAELGDSAMYLCASTLGTDSFFGQGTRLTVV.